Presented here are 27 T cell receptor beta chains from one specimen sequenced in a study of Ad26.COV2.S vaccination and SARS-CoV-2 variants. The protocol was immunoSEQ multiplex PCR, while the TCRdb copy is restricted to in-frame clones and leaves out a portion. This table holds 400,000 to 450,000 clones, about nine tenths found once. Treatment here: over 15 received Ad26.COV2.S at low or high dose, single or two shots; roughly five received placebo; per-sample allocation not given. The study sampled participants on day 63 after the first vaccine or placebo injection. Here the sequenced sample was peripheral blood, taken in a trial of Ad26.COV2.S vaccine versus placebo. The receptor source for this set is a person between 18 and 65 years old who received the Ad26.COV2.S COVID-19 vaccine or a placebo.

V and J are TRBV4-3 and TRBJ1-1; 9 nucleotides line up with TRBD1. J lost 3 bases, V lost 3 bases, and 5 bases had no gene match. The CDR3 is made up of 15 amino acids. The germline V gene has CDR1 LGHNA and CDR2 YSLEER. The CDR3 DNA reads TGCGCCAGCAGCCACCAGGGACAGGGACACACTGAAGCTTTCTTT. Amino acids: CASSHQGQGHTEAFF.

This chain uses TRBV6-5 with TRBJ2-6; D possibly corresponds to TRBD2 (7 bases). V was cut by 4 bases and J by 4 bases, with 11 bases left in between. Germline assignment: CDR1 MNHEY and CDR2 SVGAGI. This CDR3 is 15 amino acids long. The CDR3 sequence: CASSSGGMGANVLTF. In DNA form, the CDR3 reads TGTGCCAGCAGTTCGGGGGGCATGGGGGCCAACGTCCTGACTTTC.

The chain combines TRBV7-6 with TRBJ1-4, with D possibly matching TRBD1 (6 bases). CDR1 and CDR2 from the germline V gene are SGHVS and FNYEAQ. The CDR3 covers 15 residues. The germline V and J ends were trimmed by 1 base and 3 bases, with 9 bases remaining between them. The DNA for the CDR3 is TGTGCCAGCAGCTTAGAAGGGGGGCCTAATGAAAAACTGTTTTTT. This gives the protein CASSLEGGPNEKLFF.

The chain's CDR3 is CANTLQGSYEQYF. Here the CDR3 DNA reads TGTGCCAACACCTTACAGGGCTCCTACGAGCAGTACTTC. The V and J genes are TRBV12-3 or TRBV12-4 and TRBJ2-7, with D perhaps matching TRBD1 (6 bases). V lost 10 bases and J lost 0, with 13 bases in between. The CDR3 runs to 13 residues.

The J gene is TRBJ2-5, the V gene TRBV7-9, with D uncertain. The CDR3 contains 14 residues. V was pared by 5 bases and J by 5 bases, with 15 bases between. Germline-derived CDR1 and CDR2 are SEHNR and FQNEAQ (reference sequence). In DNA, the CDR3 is TGTGCCAGCAGCCTTGTTTCTTTGTCGGAGACCCAGTACTTC. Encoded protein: CASSLVSLSETQYF.

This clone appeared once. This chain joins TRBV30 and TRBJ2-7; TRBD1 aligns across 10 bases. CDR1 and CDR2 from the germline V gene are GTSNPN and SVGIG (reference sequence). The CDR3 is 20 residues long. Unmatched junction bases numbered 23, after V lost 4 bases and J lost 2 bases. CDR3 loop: CAWTKNDRDRGRPGTYEQYF. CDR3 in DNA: TGTGCCTGGACCAAGAACGATCGGGACAGGGGCCGGCCAGGAACCTACGAGCAGTACTTC.

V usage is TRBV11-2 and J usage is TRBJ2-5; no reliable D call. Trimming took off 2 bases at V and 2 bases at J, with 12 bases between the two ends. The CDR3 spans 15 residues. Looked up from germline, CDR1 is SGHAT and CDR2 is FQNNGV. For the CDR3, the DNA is TGTGCCAGCAGCTTAATGGGCGTAAAACAAGAGACCCAGTACTTC. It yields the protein CASSLMGVKQETQYF.

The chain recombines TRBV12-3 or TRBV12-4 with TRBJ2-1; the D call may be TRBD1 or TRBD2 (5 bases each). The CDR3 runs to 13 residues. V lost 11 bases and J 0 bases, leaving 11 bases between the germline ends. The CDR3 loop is CAGGRSSYNEQFF. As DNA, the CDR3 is TGTGCCGGGGGAAGGAGCTCCTACAATGAGCAGTTCTTC.

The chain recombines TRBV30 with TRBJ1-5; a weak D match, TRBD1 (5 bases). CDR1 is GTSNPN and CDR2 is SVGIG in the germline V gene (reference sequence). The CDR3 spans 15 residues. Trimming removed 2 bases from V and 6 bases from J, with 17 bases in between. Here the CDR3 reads CAWSMFQGGSQPQHF. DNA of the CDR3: TGTGCCTGGAGTATGTTCCAGGGCGGTAGTCAGCCCCAGCATTTT.

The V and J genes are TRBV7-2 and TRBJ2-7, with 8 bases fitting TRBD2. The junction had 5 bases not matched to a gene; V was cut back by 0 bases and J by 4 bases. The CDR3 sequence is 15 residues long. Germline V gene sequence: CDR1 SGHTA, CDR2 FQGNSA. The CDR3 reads CASSLAAGGRYEQYF. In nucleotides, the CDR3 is TGTGCCAGCAGCTTAGCTGCGGGGGGTCGGTACGAGCAGTACTTC. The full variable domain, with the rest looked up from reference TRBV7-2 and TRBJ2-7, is GAGVSQSPSNKVTEKGKDVELRCDPISGHTALYWYRQSLGQGLEFLIYFQGNSAPDKSGLPSDRFSAERTGGSVSTLTIQRTQQEDSAVYLCASSLAAGGRYEQYFGPGTRLTVT.

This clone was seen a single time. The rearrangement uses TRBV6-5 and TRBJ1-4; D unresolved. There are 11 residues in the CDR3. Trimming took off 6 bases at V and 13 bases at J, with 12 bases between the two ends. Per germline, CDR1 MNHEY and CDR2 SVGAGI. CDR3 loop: CASSGLIGLFF. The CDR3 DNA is TGTGCCAGCAGCGGCCTGATAGGACTGTTTTTT.

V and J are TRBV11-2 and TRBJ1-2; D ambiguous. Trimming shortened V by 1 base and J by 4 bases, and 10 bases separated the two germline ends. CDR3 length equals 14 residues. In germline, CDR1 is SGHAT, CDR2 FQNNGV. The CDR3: CASSLGLEGYGYTF. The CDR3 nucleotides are TGTGCCAGCAGCTTAGGTCTGGAGGGCTATGGCTACACCTTC.

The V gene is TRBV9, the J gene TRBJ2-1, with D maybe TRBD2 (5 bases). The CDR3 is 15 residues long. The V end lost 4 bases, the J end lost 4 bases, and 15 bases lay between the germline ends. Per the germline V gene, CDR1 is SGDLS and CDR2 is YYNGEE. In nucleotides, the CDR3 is TGTGCCAGCAGCCTAGCTGGTCTACTGTACAATGAGCAGTTCTTC. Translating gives CASSLAGLLYNEQFF.

The CDR3 DNA is TGTGCCAGTAGGGGTCTCCTCTACAATGAGCAGTTCTTC. Translated: CASRGLLYNEQFF. The V and J genes are TRBV19 and TRBJ2-1; no definite D call. This CDR3 contains 13 residues. The V gene's germline CDR1 is LNHDA and CDR2 SQIVND (reference sequence). V was clipped by 6 bases and J by 3 bases, with 9 bases between them.

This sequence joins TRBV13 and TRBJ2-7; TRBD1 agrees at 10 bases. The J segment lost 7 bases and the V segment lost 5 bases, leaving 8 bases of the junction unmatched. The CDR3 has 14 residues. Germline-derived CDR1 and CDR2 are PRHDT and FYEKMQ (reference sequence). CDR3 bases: TGTGCCAGCAGCCGGGGACAGGGGTTGTGGGAGCAGTACTTC. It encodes CASSRGQGLWEQYF.

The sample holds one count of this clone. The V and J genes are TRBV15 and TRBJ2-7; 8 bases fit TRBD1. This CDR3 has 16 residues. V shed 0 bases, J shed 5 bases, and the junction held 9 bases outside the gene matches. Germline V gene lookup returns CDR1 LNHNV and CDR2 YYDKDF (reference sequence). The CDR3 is CATSRDRLDRDDEQYF. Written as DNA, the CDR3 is TGTGCCACCAGCAGAGATCGTTTGGACAGGGACGACGAGCAGTACTTC.

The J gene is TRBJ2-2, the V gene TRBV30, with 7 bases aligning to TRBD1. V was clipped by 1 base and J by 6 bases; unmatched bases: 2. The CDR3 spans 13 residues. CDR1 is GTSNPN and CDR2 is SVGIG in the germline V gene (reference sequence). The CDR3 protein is CAWSGQGSGELFF. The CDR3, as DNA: TGTGCCTGGAGTGGACAGGGATCCGGGGAGCTGTTTTTT.

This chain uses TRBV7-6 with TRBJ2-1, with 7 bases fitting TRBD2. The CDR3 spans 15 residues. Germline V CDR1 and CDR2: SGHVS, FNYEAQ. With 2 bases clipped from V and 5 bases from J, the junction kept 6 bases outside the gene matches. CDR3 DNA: TGTGCCAGCAGCTTAATCGGGGGGTTGGACAATGAGCAGTTCTTC. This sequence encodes CASSLIGGLDNEQFF.

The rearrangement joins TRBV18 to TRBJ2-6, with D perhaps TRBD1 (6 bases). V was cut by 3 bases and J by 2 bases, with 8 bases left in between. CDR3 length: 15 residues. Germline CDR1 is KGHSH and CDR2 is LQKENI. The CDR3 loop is CASSPQGTGANVLTF. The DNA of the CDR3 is TGTGCCAGCTCACCTCAGGGGACTGGGGCCAACGTCCTGACTTTC.

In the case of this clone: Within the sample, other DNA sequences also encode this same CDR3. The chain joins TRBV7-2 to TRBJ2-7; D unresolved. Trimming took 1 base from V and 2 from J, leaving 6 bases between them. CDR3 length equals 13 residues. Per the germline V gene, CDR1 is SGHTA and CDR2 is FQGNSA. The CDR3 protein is CASSLVQTYEQYF. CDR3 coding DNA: TGTGCCAGCAGCTTAGTCCAAACCTACGAGCAGTACTTC.

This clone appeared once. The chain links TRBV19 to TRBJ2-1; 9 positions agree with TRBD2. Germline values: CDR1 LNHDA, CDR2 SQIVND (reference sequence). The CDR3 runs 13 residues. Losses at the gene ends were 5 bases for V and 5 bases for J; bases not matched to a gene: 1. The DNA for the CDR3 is TGTGCCAGTAGTTTAGCGGGGGACAATGAGCAGTTCTTC. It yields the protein CASSLAGDNEQFF.

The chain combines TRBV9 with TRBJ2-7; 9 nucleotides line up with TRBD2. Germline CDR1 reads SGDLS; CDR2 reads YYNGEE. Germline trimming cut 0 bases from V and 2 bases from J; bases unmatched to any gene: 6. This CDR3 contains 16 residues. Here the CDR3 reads CASSVGSSGGTYEQYF. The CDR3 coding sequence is TGTGCCAGCAGCGTAGGGTCCAGCGGGGGGACCTACGAGCAGTACTTC.

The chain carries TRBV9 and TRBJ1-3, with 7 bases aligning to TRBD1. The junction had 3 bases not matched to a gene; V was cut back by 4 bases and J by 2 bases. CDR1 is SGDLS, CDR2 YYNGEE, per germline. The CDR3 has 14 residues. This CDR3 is CASSTGVPGNTIYF. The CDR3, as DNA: TGTGCCAGCAGCACAGGGGTCCCTGGAAACACCATATATTTT.

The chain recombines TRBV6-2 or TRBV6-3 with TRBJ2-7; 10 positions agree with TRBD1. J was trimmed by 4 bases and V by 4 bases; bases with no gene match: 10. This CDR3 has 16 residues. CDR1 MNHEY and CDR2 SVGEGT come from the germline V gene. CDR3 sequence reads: CASSSAGGQGMYEQYF. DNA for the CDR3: TGTGCCAGCAGTTCTGCTGGGGGACAGGGGATGTACGAGCAGTACTTC.

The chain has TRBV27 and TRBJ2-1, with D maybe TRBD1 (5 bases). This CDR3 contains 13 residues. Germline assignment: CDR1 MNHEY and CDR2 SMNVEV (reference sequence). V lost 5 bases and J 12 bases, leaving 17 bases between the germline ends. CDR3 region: CASSTRQQGGQFF. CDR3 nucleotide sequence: TGTGCCAGCAGTACAAGACAGCAGGGCGGGCAGTTCTTC.

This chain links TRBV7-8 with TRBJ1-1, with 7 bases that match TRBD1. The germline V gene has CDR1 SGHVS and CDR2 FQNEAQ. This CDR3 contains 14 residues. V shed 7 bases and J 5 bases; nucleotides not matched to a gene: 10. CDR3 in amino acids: CASILGGELTEAFF. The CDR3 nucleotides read TGTGCCAGCATCCTAGGGGGCGAATTAACTGAAGCTTTCTTT.

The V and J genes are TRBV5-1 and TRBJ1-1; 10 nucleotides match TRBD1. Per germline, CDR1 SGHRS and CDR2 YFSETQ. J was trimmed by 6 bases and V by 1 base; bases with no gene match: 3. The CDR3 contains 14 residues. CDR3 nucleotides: TGCGCCAGCAGCTTGATAGGGACAGGGGCTGAAGCTTTCTTT. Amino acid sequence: CASSLIGTGAEAFF.